This T cell receptor beta chain derives from a study of blood T cell repertoires in COVID-19. Per the germline V gene, CDR1 is SGHDT and CDR2 is YYEEEE. The length of the CDR3 is 13 residues. V was trimmed by 4 bases and J by 0 bases, leaving 8 bases between them. Profiling relied on immunoSEQ multiplex PCR, and the TCRdb table lists in-frame clones only, not all of them. The sample consists of 80,000 or so clones, around four fifths of them appearing once. What was sequenced was peripheral blood. The chain has TRBV5-6 and TRBJ2-7; D not certain. The TCR comes from a human donor in a cohort sampled during active COVID-19. The CDR3 sequence: CASSPVSSYEQYF. The DNA for the CDR3 is TGTGCCAGCAGCCCGGTTAGCTCCTACGAGCAGTACTTC.